The count of the clone carrying this T cell receptor beta chain is one. The antigen remains undetermined. V lost 7 bases, J lost 5 bases, and 14 bases stayed unmatched. Germline lookup yields CDR1 SGHVS and CDR2 FNYEAQ. The CDR3 is 17 residues long. Making the TCR beta libraries involved quantitative 5'-RACE with molecular barcodes. TCRdb used MiXCR to reprocess the 5' RACE reads, holding one entry per CDR3 protein. The data show about 160,000 distinct CDR3 sequences, roughly 10% seen once. The sample originates from a study of CD8 T cells in ankylosing spondylitis. General study points: Reactive arthritis synovial fluid and blood previously showed some of these motif variants. Ankylosing spondylitis blood appeared to be characterized by a TCR beta motif of eight highly homologous variants. Disease-linked clones reportedly showed significant enrichment in matched ankylosing spondylitis synovial fluid.

Sequencing was carried out using blood, either unsorted or a sorted T cell fraction (not recorded which). J is TRBJ2-2 and V is TRBV7-6, with 9 positions matching TRBD2. The sequence was obtained from a female donor with ankylosing spondylitis or in good health (not recorded which). The CDR3 nucleotides read TGTGCCAGCACCCCCCGGGTAGCGGGAGTGGAAACCGGGGAGCTGTTTTTT. It translates to CASTPRVAGVETGELFF.